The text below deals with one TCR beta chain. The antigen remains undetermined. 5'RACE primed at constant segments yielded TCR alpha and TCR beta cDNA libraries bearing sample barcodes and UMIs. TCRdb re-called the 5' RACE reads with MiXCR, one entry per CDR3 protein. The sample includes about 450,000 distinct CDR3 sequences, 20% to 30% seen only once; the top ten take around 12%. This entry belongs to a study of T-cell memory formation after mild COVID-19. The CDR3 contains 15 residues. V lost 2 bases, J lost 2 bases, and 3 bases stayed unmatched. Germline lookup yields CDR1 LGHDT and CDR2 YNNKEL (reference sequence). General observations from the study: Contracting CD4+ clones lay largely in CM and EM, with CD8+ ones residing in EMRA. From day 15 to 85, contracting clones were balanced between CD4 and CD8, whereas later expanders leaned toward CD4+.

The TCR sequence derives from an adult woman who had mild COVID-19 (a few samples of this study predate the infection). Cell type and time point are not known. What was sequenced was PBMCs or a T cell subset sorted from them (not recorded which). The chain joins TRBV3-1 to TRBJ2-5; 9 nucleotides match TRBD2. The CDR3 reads CASSQLAGSQETQYF. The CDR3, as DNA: TGTGCCAGCAGCCAACTAGCGGGGTCTCAAGAGACCCAGTACTTC.